Reported below is one T cell receptor beta chain. V was trimmed by 8 bases and J by 5 bases, leaving 9 bases between them. The CDR3 consists of 11 residues. Germline V gene sequence: CDR1 MNHEY, CDR2 SVGAGI. The sample originates from a study of technical replicates of blood from a handful of donors. Profiling relied on immunoSEQ multiplex PCR, and the TCRdb table lists in-frame clones only, not all of them. Of about 63,000 clones listed, around nine tenths are singletons. This sequence was found in a human donor in good health. Some clones in this sample may be carry-over from other donors' samples. Sequenced material: PBMCs. The V and J genes are TRBV6-5 and TRBJ1-1, with D maybe TRBD1 (5 bases). CDR3 nucleotides: TGTGCCAGCCGCCGGGGGACTGAAGCTTTCTTT. Amino acids: CASRRGTEAFF.